This entry concerns a single T cell receptor (beta chain). The entry originates in a study of cytomegalovirus exposure and HLA in healthy donors. Amplification used 60 Vbeta primers and 13 Jbeta primers. Sequencing was performed with immunoSEQ multiplex PCR; in TCRdb, only in-frame clones are kept and a portion is missing. The sample has approximately 120,000 clones, around 72% seen once. Sequencing used PBMCs. The sequence came from a man younger than 40 in good health and CMV-seronegative.

CDR3 nucleotides: TGTGCCAGCAGCTTAGCGACAAGGGGTGCTGGAAACACCATATATTTT. As protein: CASSLATRGAGNTIYF. This sequence joins TRBV7-6 and TRBJ1-3; tentatively, D is TRBD1 (5 bases). CDR3 length equals 16 residues. V was clipped by 0 bases and J by 2 bases, with 11 bases between them. Germline V gene lookup returns CDR1 SGHVS and CDR2 FNYEAQ.